This is a list of T cell receptor beta chains from one sample in a study of shared clonotypes between healthy human individuals. The data were produced by immunoSEQ multiplex PCR, yet TCRdb's version contains in-frame clones alone and is incomplete. The repertoire has approximately 640,000 clones, more than 70% of them found once; the top ten carry around 2%. Sequencing was performed on memory CD4+ T cells sorted from blood. These receptors originate from a woman between 25 and 40 years old in good health. Both conserved end residues are part of each CDR3. D genes are given only for firm matches. Only some rows state a clone size, as once, few, many or a class for expanded clones.

TRBV14	.	TRBJ2-7	few	CASSLGRPPYEQYF	TGTGCCAGCAGCCTTGGTAGGCCGCCCTACGAGCAGTACTTC
TRBV19	TRBD1	TRBJ2-7	.	CASSAGTGGYEQYF	TGTGCCAGTAGTGCCGGGACAGGGGGTTACGAGCAGTACTTC
TRBV5-4	.	TRBJ2-5	.	CASSLAKGAETQYF	TGTGCCAGCAGCTTGGCCAAGGGAGCGGAGACCCAGTACTTC
TRBV27	TRBD2	TRBJ2-1	once	CASTIGLAGNNEQFF	TGTGCCAGCACTATAGGACTAGCGGGAAACAATGAGCAGTTCTTC
TRBV2	TRBD1	TRBJ2-7	.	CASSVWTGVPYEQYF	TGTGCCAGCAGTGTCTGGACAGGGGTTCCCTACGAGCAGTACTTC
TRBV15	TRBD1	TRBJ2-5	.	CATSRGGTAETQYF	TGTGCCACCAGCAGAGGTGGGACAGCAGAGACCCAGTACTTC
TRBV28	.	TRBJ1-2	.	CASSQTLDYLNYGYTF	TGTGCCAGCAGCCAAACCTTGGACTACCTAAACTATGGCTACACCTTC
TRBV28	.	TRBJ2-1	.	CASSSNRVSFNEQFF	TGTGCCAGCAGTTCGAACAGGGTTTCCTTCAATGAGCAGTTCTTC
TRBV6-5	.	TRBJ1-1	.	CASSYQGYTEAFF	TGTGCCAGCAGTTACCAGGGGTACACTGAAGCTTTCTTT
TRBV13	TRBD2	TRBJ2-2	.	CASSFRTSGSAGELFF	TGTGCCAGCAGCTTCCGGACTAGCGGGAGCGCCGGGGAGCTGTTTTTT
TRBV30	.	TRBJ2-1	.	CAWSVLSSRNEQFF	TGTGCCTGGAGTGTACTATCCTCACGCAATGAGCAGTTCTTC
TRBV7-9	.	TRBJ2-2	.	CASREEGTSTGELFF	TGTGCCAGCAGAGAAGAAGGAACTTCCACCGGGGAGCTGTTTTTT
TRBV5-1	.	TRBJ1-3	.	CASTPGTLGNTIYF	TGCGCCAGCACCCCCGGGACCCTTGGAAACACCATATATTTT
TRBV30	.	TRBJ1-5	.	CAWSVGGTGNQPQHF	TGTGCCTGGAGCGTGGGGGGGACTGGCAATCAGCCCCAGCATTTT
TRBV5-4	.	TRBJ2-7	once	CASSPSAGPYEQYF	TGTGCCAGCAGCCCCTCTGCGGGTCCCTACGAGCAGTACTTC
TRBV28	TRBD1	TRBJ1-1	.	CASSLDRLPGGTEAFF	TGTGCCAGCAGTTTGGATCGACTACCAGGGGGCACTGAAGCTTTCTTT
TRBV2	.	TRBJ2-3	many	CASNPDTQYF	TGTGCCAGCAACCCAGATACGCAGTATTTT
TRBV6-6	.	TRBJ1-4	.	CASSLRATNEKLFF	TGTGCCAGCAGCCTGAGGGCAACTAATGAAAAACTGTTTTTT
TRBV5-8	.	TRBJ1-4	.	CASSLRILGEKLFF	TGTGCCAGCAGCTTACGCATACTAGGTGAAAAACTGTTTTTT
TRBV5-4	.	TRBJ1-1	.	CASMKGARAFF	TGTGCCAGCATGAAAGGGGCGCGAGCTTTCTTT
TRBV4-1	.	TRBJ1-2	.	CASSQATLSGPTHYGYTF	TGCGCCAGCAGCCAAGCGACGTTGTCAGGCCCAACCCACTATGGCTACACCTTC
TRBV5-1	TRBD1	TRBJ1-2	once	CASSSEQGVVYGYTF	TGCGCCAGCAGCTCGGAACAGGGGGTTGTCTATGGCTACACCTTC
TRBV19	.	TRBJ1-5	.	CASSTIRGWEGDNQPQHF	TGTGCCAGTAGTACCATCAGGGGTTGGGAGGGGGATAATCAGCCCCAGCATTTT
TRBV5-4	TRBD2	TRBJ2-7	.	CASSLGLAGVVGEQYF	TGTGCCAGCAGCTTGGGGTTAGCGGGGGTGGTGGGCGAGCAGTACTTC
TRBV6-5	.	TRBJ1-2	.	CASRGTARDYGYTF	TGTGCCAGCCGTGGGACGGCCAGGGACTATGGCTACACCTTC
TRBV19	TRBD1	TRBJ1-2	few	CASRPGQGNYGYTF	TGTGCCAGTAGGCCGGGACAGGGGAACTATGGCTACACCTTC
TRBV10-2	.	TRBJ2-5	once	CASSEPGKETQYF	TGCGCCAGCAGTGAACCAGGGAAAGAGACCCAGTACTTC
TRBV7-9	.	TRBJ1-2	.	CASTAIGPLYGYTF	TGTGCCAGCACCGCTATAGGGCCCCTCTATGGCTACACCTTC
TRBV28	.	TRBJ1-1	.	CASITLQGNTEAFF	TGTGCCAGCATCACCCTCCAGGGGAACACTGAAGCTTTCTTT
TRBV5-1	.	TRBJ2-3	.	CASSLGRALGTDTQYF	TGCGCCAGCAGCTTGGGCAGGGCTTTGGGCACAGATACGCAGTATTTT
TRBV28	.	TRBJ2-4	few	CASSPTGGENIQYF	TGTGCCAGCAGTCCCACAGGGGGGGAAAACATTCAGTACTTC
TRBV15	.	TRBJ2-6	.	CATSREGLGSSGANVLTF	TGTGCCACCAGCAGAGAAGGGCTTGGCTCCTCTGGGGCCAACGTCCTGACTTTC
TRBV5-1	.	TRBJ2-5	.	CASSLPLGETQYF	TGCGCCAGCAGCTTACCGCTCGGGGAGACCCAGTACTTC
TRBV7-9	.	TRBJ1-1	.	CASSFSQSRSEAFF	TGTGCCAGCAGCTTTTCCCAGTCGCGGAGTGAAGCTTTCTTT
TRBV7-7	.	TRBJ2-2	few	CASGTGRGTGELFF	TGTGCCAGCGGTACGGGGCGAGGCACCGGGGAGCTGTTTTTT
TRBV4-1	TRBD2	TRBJ2-2	.	CASSQAVGLAGGSSTGELFF	TGCGCCAGCAGCCAAGCCGTCGGACTAGCGGGAGGGTCATCGACCGGGGAGCTGTTTTTT
TRBV11-2	TRBD2	TRBJ2-3	.	CASRLIAGVSTDTQYF	TGTGCCAGCAGACTAATAGCGGGAGTCAGTACAGATACGCAGTATTTT
TRBV5-6	.	TRBJ2-3	.	CASSLWLRRADTQYF	TGTGCCAGCAGCTTGTGGTTAAGGAGAGCAGATACGCAGTATTTT
TRBV28	TRBD2	TRBJ2-7	.	CASSFPLRDSGRPRSYEQYF	TGTGCCAGCAGTTTCCCCCTCAGGGATAGCGGGAGGCCCAGGTCCTACGAGCAGTACTTC
TRBV27	TRBD1	TRBJ1-5	once	CASSQRTGRGNQPQHF	TGTGCCAGCAGTCAACGGACAGGGAGGGGAAATCAGCCCCAGCATTTT
TRBV4-2	.	TRBJ2-3	few	CASSQDDRRTDTQYF	TGTGCCAGCAGCCAAGATGACAGAAGGACAGATACGCAGTATTTT
TRBV29-1	TRBD1	TRBJ1-2	.	CSVSLTGNYGYTF	TGCAGCGTCTCTCTGACAGGGAACTATGGCTACACCTTC
TRBV27	.	TRBJ1-3	.	CASSPRGSGNTIYF	TGTGCCAGCAGTCCACGGGGCTCTGGAAACACCATATATTTT
TRBV29-1	TRBD2	TRBJ2-7	.	CSGSTGGLYEQYF	TGCAGCGGTTCAACGGGAGGTCTCTACGAGCAGTACTTC
TRBV25-1	.	TRBJ1-6	.	CASSDEEFRPPLHF	TGTGCCAGCAGTGATGAAGAATTTAGACCACCCCTCCACTTT
TRBV4-2	TRBD1	TRBJ1-4	.	CASSQDPDRAGTNEKLFF	TGTGCCAGCAGCCAAGACCCCGACAGGGCCGGAACTAATGAAAAACTGTTTTTT
TRBV5-1	.	TRBJ2-1	.	CASSLGGTQYNEQFF	TGCGCCAGCAGCTTGGGCGGGACACAATACAATGAGCAGTTCTTC
TRBV28	TRBD1	TRBJ2-7	.	CASSLAPGQLFSYEQYF	TGTGCCAGCAGTTTAGCCCCGGGACAGCTATTTTCCTACGAGCAGTACTTC
TRBV7-9	TRBD2	TRBJ2-1	.	CASSSSGSWNEQFF	TGTGCCAGCAGCTCTAGCGGGAGTTGGAATGAGCAGTTCTTC
TRBV6-5	.	TRBJ1-3	.	CASSYGTHDSGNTIYF	TGTGCCAGCAGTTACGGGACACACGACTCTGGAAACACCATATATTTT
TRBV6-5	.	TRBJ1-5	many	CASSQGLNQPQHF	TGTGCCAGCAGCCAGGGCCTCAATCAGCCCCAGCATTTT
TRBV6-5	TRBD1	TRBJ2-7	.	CASTNAQGAYEQYF	TGTGCCAGCACTAACGCCCAGGGGGCCTACGAGCAGTACTTC
TRBV27	.	TRBJ2-4	.	CASSLIRGTGAKNIQYF	TGTGCCAGCAGTTTAATACGCGGGACGGGAGCCAAAAACATTCAGTACTTC
TRBV2	TRBD2	TRBJ2-3	few	CASSVLASADTQYF	TGTGCCAGCAGCGTACTAGCGTCAGCAGATACGCAGTATTTT
TRBV6-5	.	TRBJ1-5	.	CASSYSGSLQQPQHF	TGTGCCAGCAGTTACTCGGGCAGTCTCCAACAGCCCCAGCATTTT
TRBV15	.	TRBJ1-1	.	CATSRDPRNTEAFF	TGTGCCACCAGCAGAGACCCCCGGAACACTGAAGCTTTCTTT
TRBV9	TRBD1	TRBJ1-2	once	CASSVVGTDYGYTF	TGTGCCAGCAGCGTAGTGGGGACAGATTATGGCTACACCTTC
TRBV4-2	.	TRBJ2-3	.	CASSQARSTDTQYF	TGTGCCAGCAGCCAAGCACGGAGCACAGATACGCAGTATTTT
TRBV2	.	TRBJ1-1	.	CASLKGQAENTEAFF	TGTGCCAGCTTAAAGGGGCAGGCAGAAAACACTGAAGCTTTCTTT
TRBV9	.	TRBJ2-7	.	CASSVDGYEQYF	TGTGCCAGCAGCGTAGATGGTTACGAGCAGTACTTC